This T cell receptor (beta chain) came from a study of shared clonotypes between healthy human individuals. Study details: A donor's plate count was three for CD4 naive and three for CD4 memory; CD8 naive had two and CD8 memory one. Study-level findings and limits: Apart from blood, nothing was sampled; tissue repertoires likely differ.

Healthy adults negative for HIV, lacking recent acute infections or vaccinations, served as donors. Memory CD4+ cells were the fraction left after CD45RA+ naive selection. With regard to this clone: Its antigen is not known.

Germline V lookup: CDR1 LNHDA, CDR2 SQIVND (reference sequence). The CDR3 has 14 amino acids. Trimming shortened V by 3 bases and J by 5 bases, and 10 bases separated the two germline ends. The data were produced by immunoSEQ multiplex PCR, yet TCRdb's version contains in-frame clones alone and is incomplete. The sample lists nearly 1,000,000 clones, about 80% occurring once. The sequence came from a man younger than 35 in good health. The chain employs TRBV19 and TRBJ2-2; TRBD2 is a possible D gene (5 bases). Material for sequencing was memory CD4+ T cells sorted from blood. Subset in this sample: CD45RA-negative fraction. The CDR3 protein is CASSIFEGTGELFF. The CDR3 DNA reads TGTGCCAGTAGTATCTTCGAGGGAACCGGGGAGCTGTTTTTT.